The 21 T cell receptor beta chains reported below all come from one sample, sequenced in a study of response to subunit inactivated influenza vaccine. Each CDR3 protein gets one entry after TCRdb re-called the RT-PCR reads with MiXCR. The sample has hundreds of thousands of distinct CDR3 sequences; about 18% are singletons. The specimen was PBMCs from blood, collected 4 to 6 days after vaccination. The source is a man in his forties or fifties who received an inactivated influenza vaccine.

V usage is TRBV4-2 and J usage is TRBJ2-7; 11 bases match TRBD2. The trim removed 4 bases at V and 4 bases at J, leaving 6 bases unmatched. From germline, CDR1 is LGHNA and CDR2 YNFKEQ. This CDR3 contains 15 residues. CDR3 sequence: CASSPGTSGLYEQYF. The CDR3 DNA sequence: TGTGCCAGCAGCCCCGGGACTAGCGGTTTGTACGAGCAGTACTTC.

This chain links TRBV20-1 with TRBJ2-1; TRBD2 aligns across 12 bases. Germline CDR1 DFQATT, CDR2 SNEGSKA (reference sequence). The CDR3 totals 14 residues. J was trimmed by 3 bases and V by 6 bases; bases with no gene match: 3. The CDR3 protein is CSAELAGGYNEQFF. CDR3 sequence (DNA): TGCAGTGCGGAACTAGCGGGGGGCTACAATGAGCAGTTCTTC.

As for this clonotype: One end of the junction varies from germline; a read error may be responsible. V gene TRBV7-7 combines with J gene TRBJ2-2; D might be TRBD1 or TRBD2, each matching 5 bases. Germline V gives CDR1 SSHAT, CDR2 FNYEAQ (reference sequence). This CDR3 has 17 residues. CDR3 in amino acids: CASSPGGPLGVSGELFF. CDR3 DNA: TGTGCTAGCAGCCCCGGCGGACCGTTGGGGGTTTCCGGGGAGCTGTTTTTT. Full variable domain (outside the CDR3, taken from reference TRBV7-7 and TRBJ2-2): GAGVSQSPRYKVTKRGQDVTLRCDPISSHATLYWYQQALGQGPEFLTYFNYEAQPDKSGLPSDRFSAERPEGSISTLTIQRTEQRDSAMYRCASSPGGPLGVSGELFFGEGSRLTVL.

This clonotype showed up just a few times. The V gene is TRBV5-6, the J gene TRBJ2-2; D may be TRBD2 (5 bases). The CDR3 totals 14 residues. The ends were cut back, 6 bases at V and 4 bases at J, with 13 bases in the middle. From germline, CDR1 is SGHDT and CDR2 YYEEEE. The CDR3 loop is CASTQGLPTGELFF. The CDR3 bases are TGTGCCAGCACCCAAGGACTTCCCACCGGGGAGCTGTTTTTT.

V is TRBV6-1 and J is TRBJ2-3; the D is unclear. From germline, CDR1 is MNHNS and CDR2 SASEGT. V lost 5 bases to trimming and J lost 1 base, with 19 bases between them. The CDR3 contains 17 residues. CDR3 residues: CASSRRLSAIRTDTQYF. Here the CDR3 DNA reads TGTGCCAGCAGTCGCCGCCTCTCCGCGATACGCACAGATACGCAGTATTTT.

This clonotype was seen only a few times. The J gene is TRBJ2-3, the V gene TRBV6-5, with 8 bases aligning to TRBD2. Germline V gene lookup returns CDR1 MNHEY and CDR2 SVGAGI. V shed 0 bases, J shed 5 bases, and the junction held 13 bases outside the gene matches. The CDR3 loop spans 18 amino acids. In nucleotides, the CDR3 is TGTGCCAGCAGTTACTCCAATCCGGGACTAGGCCTTCGAGATACGCAGTATTTT. It codes for CASSYSNPGLGLRDTQYF.

This clonotype was seen a few times. The chain uses TRBV9 and TRBJ2-1; perhaps TRBD2 as D (6 bases). Germline V gene sequence: CDR1 SGDLS, CDR2 YYNGEE. This CDR3 comprises 17 residues. V dropped 1 base and J dropped 7 bases, with 21 bases sitting between them. The CDR3, as DNA: TGTGCCAGCAGCGTACTTGAACTAGCTGGGAGAGCTAATGAGCAGTTCTTC. Residues: CASSVLELAGRANEQFF.

This rearrangement joins TRBV7-9 to TRBJ2-7; 8 nucleotides align to TRBD2. The CDR3 has 15 amino acids. The V gene's germline CDR1 is SEHNR and CDR2 FQNEAQ (reference sequence). Trimming took 4 bases from V and 3 from J; bases not matched to a gene: 8. The CDR3 DNA reads TGTGCCAGCAGCTCGGGACTAGAACAGCACTACGAGCAGTACTTC. Protein: CASSSGLEQHYEQYF.

This clonotype was detected many times. J is TRBJ2-2 and V is TRBV6-5; D not resolved. Germline loops: CDR1 MNHEY, CDR2 SVGAGI. With 6 bases removed from V and 2 bases from J, the gap between germline ends came to 4 bases. This CDR3 contains 12 residues. CDR3 nucleotide sequence: TGTGCCAGCAGAAGAAACACCGGGGAGCTGTTTTTT. Residues: CASRRNTGELFF.

The table lists this clonotype with many counts. CDR3 coding DNA: TGTGCCAGCAGCGGACTAGCCCCTATTGAGCAGTACTTC. Translated, it gives CASSGLAPIEQYF. The V call is TRBV5-6, the J call TRBJ2-7; TRBD2 agrees at 8 bases. After removal of 4 bases from V and 7 bases from J, the junction contained 7 bases not matched to a gene. Germline CDR1 reads SGHDT; CDR2 reads YYEEEE. This CDR3 region has 13 residues.

The J gene is TRBJ1-4, the V gene TRBV6-1; D might be TRBD1 (5 bases). The germline V gene has CDR1 MNHNS and CDR2 SASEGT. The length of the CDR3 is 14 residues. V was cut by 6 bases and J by 3 bases, with 11 bases left in between. In DNA form, the CDR3 reads TGTGCCAGCAGACCCGGGACCGCTAATGAAAAACTGTTTTTT. It specifies CASRPGTANEKLFF.

The chain is built from TRBV12-3 or TRBV12-4 and TRBJ2-2; D possibly uses TRBD1 or TRBD2 (5 bases each). This CDR3 has 14 residues. Trimming removed 1 base from V and 4 bases from J, with 7 bases in between. This CDR3 reads CASSLGDATGELFF. In nucleotides, the CDR3 is TGTGCCAGCAGTTTAGGGGACGCCACCGGGGAGCTGTTTTTT.

The chain has TRBV20-1 and TRBJ1-5; D gene uncertain. Germline CDR1 DFQATT, CDR2 SNEGSKA (reference sequence). The CDR3 contains 14 residues. The germline V and J ends were trimmed by 6 bases and 2 bases, with 14 bases remaining between them. DNA for the CDR3: TGCAGTGCAAATAAGGGATCTGGCAATCAGCCCCAGCATTTT. It encodes CSANKGSGNQPQHF.

This clonotype has ten or more counts. The rearrangement uses TRBV12-3 or TRBV12-4 and TRBJ1-4; 8 positions agree with TRBD1. V trimming: 3 bases; J trimming: 4 bases; junction bases outside the gene matches: 4. The CDR3 loop spans 15 amino acids. The CDR3 DNA follows: TGTGCCAGCAGTTTTGGACAGGGCCATAATGAAAAACTGTTTTTT. Translation gives CASSFGQGHNEKLFF.

This clonotype was recorded many times. This chain uses TRBV20-1 with TRBJ2-2; D may be TRBD2 (5 bases). The CDR3 has 13 residues. CDR1 is DFQATT, CDR2 SNEGSKA, per germline (reference sequence). Trimming pared 3 bases from V and 5 bases from J, leaving 10 bases between. CDR3 in DNA: TGCAGTGCTAGCAGAGGGTTAACCGGGGAGCTGTTTTTT. The encoded protein is CSASRGLTGELFF.

This clonotype has at least ten counts. This chain uses TRBV7-2 with TRBJ1-1; no firm D call. V was cut by 5 bases and J by 1 base, with 8 bases left in between. The germline V gene has CDR1 SGHTA and CDR2 FQGNSA. This CDR3 contains 13 residues. The CDR3 here is CASSPYRNTEAFF. The CDR3 nucleotides are TGTGCCAGCAGCCCTTATAGGAACACTGAAGCTTTCTTT.

This rearrangement joins TRBV5-1 to TRBJ2-4; D is perhaps TRBD1 (5 bases). CDR1 and CDR2 (germline): SGHRS, YFSETQ. V was pared by 1 base and J by 7 bases, with 9 bases between. This CDR3 region has 13 residues. Here the CDR3 DNA reads TGCGCCAGCAGCTTGCAGGGTGGGAACATTCAGTACTTC. Its protein is CASSLQGGNIQYF.

The V gene is TRBV6-1, the J gene TRBJ2-6; D may match TRBD1 or TRBD2 (5 bases each). The CDR3 consists of 16 residues. Germline CDR1 MNHNS, CDR2 SASEGT. V dropped 3 bases and J dropped 2 bases, with 11 bases sitting between them. The CDR3 DNA follows: TGTGCCAGCAGTGACGAGGGGATGGCTGGGGCCAACGTCCTGACTTTC. Protein product: CASSDEGMAGANVLTF.

This clonotype was detected a few times. The V gene is TRBV5-1, the J gene TRBJ2-1; 9 nucleotides line up with TRBD2. Per germline, CDR1 SGHRS and CDR2 YFSETQ. Trimming took 0 bases from V and 4 from J; bases not matched to a gene: 11. The length of the CDR3 is 18 residues. DNA of the CDR3: TGCGCCAGCAGCTTGGATCGGCAAGCGGGGGGCGGATACAATGAGCAGTTCTTC. As protein: CASSLDRQAGGGYNEQFF.

This clonotype has just a few counts. The chain links TRBV20-1 to TRBJ2-1; 7 nucleotides match TRBD2. Losses at the gene ends were 5 bases for V and 5 bases for J; bases not matched to a gene: 12. This CDR3 has 15 residues. Germline V lookup: CDR1 DFQATT, CDR2 SNEGSKA (reference sequence). The CDR3 bases are TGCAGTGCTCCTCCCAGCGGGGCCGGTCACAATGAGCAGTTCTTC. Translating gives CSAPPSGAGHNEQFF.

V is TRBV19 and J is TRBJ2-5; 7 nucleotides align to TRBD1. The germline V gene has CDR1 LNHDA and CDR2 SQIVND (reference sequence). The V segment lost 3 bases and the J segment 1 base; nucleotides outside the gene matches: 11. This CDR3 comprises 17 residues. This CDR3 is CASSMVGTESSQETQYF. CDR3 DNA: TGTGCCAGTAGTATGGTAGGGACAGAGAGTTCCCAAGAGACCCAGTACTTC.